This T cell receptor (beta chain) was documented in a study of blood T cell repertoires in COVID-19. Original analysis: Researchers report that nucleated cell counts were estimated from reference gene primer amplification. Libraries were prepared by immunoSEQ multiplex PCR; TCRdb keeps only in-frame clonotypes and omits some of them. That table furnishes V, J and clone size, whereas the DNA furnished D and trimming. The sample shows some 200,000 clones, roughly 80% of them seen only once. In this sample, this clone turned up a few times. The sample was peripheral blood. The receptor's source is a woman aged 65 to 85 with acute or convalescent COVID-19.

The CDR3 reads CASRGAPNTGELFF. CDR3 sequence (DNA): TGTGCCAGTCGGGGGGCCCCGAACACCGGGGAGCTGTTTTTT. This chain joins TRBV2 and TRBJ2-2, with D tentatively TRBD2 (7 bases). The germline gives CDR1 SNHLY, CDR2 FYNNEI. The CDR3 is 14 residues long. Trimming removed 9 bases at V and 0 bases at J, with 11 bases between.